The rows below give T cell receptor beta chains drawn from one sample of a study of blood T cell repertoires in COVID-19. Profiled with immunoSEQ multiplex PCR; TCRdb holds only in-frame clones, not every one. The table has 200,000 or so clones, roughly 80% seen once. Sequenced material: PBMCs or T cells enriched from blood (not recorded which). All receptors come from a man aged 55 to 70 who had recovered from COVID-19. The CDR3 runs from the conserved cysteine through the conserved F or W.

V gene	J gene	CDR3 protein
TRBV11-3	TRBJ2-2	CASSLGSGGGPNTGELFF
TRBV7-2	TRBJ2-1	CASSLFSGGYYNEQFF
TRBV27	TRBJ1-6	CASSLKYRGLGVSPLHF
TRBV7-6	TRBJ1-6	CASAASYNSPLHF
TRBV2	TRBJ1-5	CASRAGLNQPQHF
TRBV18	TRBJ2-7	CASSLGQFNEQYF
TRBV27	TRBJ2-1	CASTSQGNNEQFF
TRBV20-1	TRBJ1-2	CSASGGNGYTF
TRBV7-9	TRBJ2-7	CASSLTETPYEQYF
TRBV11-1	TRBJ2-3	CASSLVRGQGDTQYF
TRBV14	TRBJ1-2	CASSRDTNYGYTF
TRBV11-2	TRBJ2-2	CASSLVGLDTGELFF
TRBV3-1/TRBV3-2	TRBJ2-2	CASSHFYVGELFF
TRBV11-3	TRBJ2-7	CASSPPRGQVSYEQYF
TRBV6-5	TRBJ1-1	CASTQGMNTEAFF
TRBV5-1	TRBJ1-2	CASSSTGTPRSGGYTF
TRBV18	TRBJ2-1	CASSPTTGTFYNEQFF
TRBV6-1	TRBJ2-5	CASSEAFGDTLGETQYF
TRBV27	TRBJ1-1	CASSSLVGMNTEAFF
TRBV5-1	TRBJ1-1	CASSLVGAATEAFF
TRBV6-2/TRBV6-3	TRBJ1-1	CASSYESPGSTEAFF
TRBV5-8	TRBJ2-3	CASSFMRGGLGDTQYF
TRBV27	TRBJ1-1	CASSRRDGTEAFF
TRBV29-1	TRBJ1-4	CSVGDEKLFF
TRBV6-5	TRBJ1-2	CASSYSPDRREYTF
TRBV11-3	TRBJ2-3	CASSLDRVDTQYF
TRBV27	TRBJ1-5	CASSRQGQLNQPQHF
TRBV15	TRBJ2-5	CATSRGSQGAYETQYF
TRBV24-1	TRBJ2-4	CATSDPRLAKNIQYF
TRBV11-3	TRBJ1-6	CASSLGQTDSPLHF
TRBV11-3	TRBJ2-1	CASSFQGSYNEQFF
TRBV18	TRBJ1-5	CASSMTGNQPQHF
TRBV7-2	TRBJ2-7	CASSWTSGAYEQYF
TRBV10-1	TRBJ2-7	CASRKRGGFTYEQYF
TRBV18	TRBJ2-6	CASSPRGGALSGANVLTF
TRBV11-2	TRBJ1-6	CASSLLPGLNSPLHF
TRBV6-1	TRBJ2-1	CASSGSGGDLFSYNEQFF
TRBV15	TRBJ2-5	CATSRDLVETQYF
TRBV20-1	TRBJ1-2	CSLTQGGGYTF
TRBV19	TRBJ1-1	CASSPDRGRAEAFF
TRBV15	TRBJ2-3	CATSRTTGTQDTQYF